This T cell receptor beta chain was identified in a study of blood T cells in healthy people across ages. Regarding this clonotype: Antigen specificity is unknown.

Through a sample-barcoded 5' primer and a J-beta primer mix, a second PCR was run for roughly 6 to 11 cycles. TCRdb re-called the 5' RACE reads through MiXCR, storing one row per CDR3 protein. The table records around 1.5 million distinct CDR3 sequences, 42% of them present only once. Study-wide points: A roughly linear fall in TCR beta diversity per million T cells was seen with increasing age. Unsorted PBMCs ruled out conclusive naive versus antigen-experienced comparison. Higher diversity, along with more naive CD4+ cells, distinguished long-lived donors from aged donors.

Germline CDR1 SGHRS, CDR2 YFSETQ. The CDR3 spans 15 residues. V was pared by 4 bases and J by 1 base, with 6 bases of the junction left unmatched. Staff drew around 10 milliliters of peripheral blood from each donor. The chain combines TRBV5-1 with TRBJ2-7; TRBD1 matches at 9 bases. The sample consisted of blood. This TCR was sampled from a woman aged 18-30 years in good health. The chain's CDR3 is CASSHGQGLSYEQYF. DNA for the CDR3: TGCGCCAGCAGCCACGGACAGGGGCTTTCCTACGAGCAGTACTTC.